Shown below are 17 T cell receptor beta chains from a single sample sequenced in a study of OX40 agonist ivuxolimab in advanced cancers. Sequenced by immunoSEQ multiplex PCR; TCRdb stores in-frame clones only, minus some. The table records more than 100,000 clones, over 75% of them present only once. This specimen consisted of CD4+ or CD8+ T cells sorted from blood, obtained in a trial of the OX40 agonist ivuxolimab. The receptors derive from an adult with an advanced solid tumor such as melanoma, head and neck, liver or kidney cancer.

This rearrangement joins TRBV10-3 to TRBJ2-2, with TRBD2 matching over 9 bases. V lost 6 bases to trimming and J lost 5 bases; unmatched junction nucleotides: 1. This CDR3 contains 13 residues. Germline assignment: CDR1 ENHRY and CDR2 SYGVKD. CDR3 amino acids: CAIRAGGTGELFF. CDR3 DNA: TGTGCCATCAGAGCGGGGGGAACCGGGGAGCTGTTTTTT.

For this clone: At the DNA level, this CDR3 is encoded by other sequences in the same sample as well. V usage is TRBV9 and J usage is TRBJ2-3, with D unresolved. The CDR3 covers 13 residues. The germline V and J ends were trimmed by 2 bases and 0 bases, with 4 bases remaining between them. CDR1 is SGDLS, CDR2 YYNGEE, per germline. CDR3 in DNA: TGTGCCAGCAGCGTCACTAGCACAGATACGCAGTATTTT. It is translated as CASSVTSTDTQYF.

The genes are TRBV6-5 and TRBJ1-5; 10 bases align to TRBD1. V trimming: 5 bases; J trimming: 7 bases; junction bases outside the gene matches: 8. CDR3 length: 15 residues. Per the germline V gene, CDR1 is MNHEY and CDR2 is SVGAGI. CDR3 loop: CASSSDGTGDQPQHF. The CDR3 nucleotides are TGTGCCAGCAGTAGCGACGGGACAGGGGACCAGCCCCAGCATTTT.

This clone was found a few times. This chain joins TRBV28 and TRBJ1-4; TRBD1 matches at 8 bases. This CDR3 has 13 amino acids. Losses at the gene ends were 9 bases for V and 3 bases for J; bases not matched to a gene: 3. Germline CDR1 MDHEN, CDR2 SYDVKM. CDR3 DNA sequence: TGTGCCAGTAAGACAGGGGCTAATGAAAAACTGTTTTTT. It specifies CASKTGANEKLFF.

The V and J genes are TRBV7-9 and TRBJ2-5, with a possible D match to TRBD1 (5 bases). Trimming shortened V by 4 bases and J by 2 bases, and 20 bases separated the two germline ends. CDR1 and CDR2 from the germline V gene are SEHNR and FQNEAQ (reference sequence). The CDR3 is made up of 17 amino acids. The CDR3 sequence: CASSSRRAQAQQETQYF. For the CDR3, the DNA is TGTGCCAGCAGCTCTCGGCGTGCACAGGCCCAACAAGAGACCCAGTACTTC.

The chain links TRBV2 to TRBJ1-5, with a weak D call TRBD1 (6 bases). V was trimmed by 6 bases and J by 5 bases, leaving 11 bases between them. The germline V gene has CDR1 SNHLY and CDR2 FYNNEI. The CDR3 is 13 residues long. The CDR3 nucleotides read TGTGCCAGCAGCGAGGAGGGGGATCAGCCCCAGCATTTT. Translated, it gives CASSEEGDQPQHF.

The chain links TRBV11-2 to TRBJ2-7; no clear D gene. Trimming removed 6 bases at V and 2 bases at J, with 11 bases between. This CDR3 comprises 13 residues. The germline gives CDR1 SGHAT, CDR2 FQNNGV. The CDR3 coding sequence is TGTGCCAGCAGAGGGATGGAGCCCTACGAGCAGTACTTC. Its protein product is CASRGMEPYEQYF.

The rearrangement links TRBV30 to TRBJ1-3; TRBD1 agrees at 7 bases. The V gene's germline CDR1 is GTSNPN and CDR2 SVGIG (reference sequence). The V and J ends lost 2 bases and 2 bases, in that order; junction bases with no gene match: 6. CDR3 length equals 15 residues. CDR3 nucleotides: TGTGCCTGGAGTAGAACAGGGGTAGCTGGAAACACCATATATTTT. Amino acid sequence: CAWSRTGVAGNTIYF.

J is TRBJ2-5 and V is TRBV6-1, with 9 bases lining up with TRBD1. Germline assignment: CDR1 MNHNS and CDR2 SASEGT. This CDR3 region has 15 residues. Trimming cost V 3 bases and J 5 bases; bases outside gene matches: 7. CDR3 DNA: TGTGCCAGCAGTGACGAACAGGGGGCATGGGAGACCCAGTACTTC. Protein: CASSDEQGAWETQYF.

This sequence joins TRBV19 and TRBJ2-5; 9 positions match TRBD1. The CDR3 extends over 14 amino acids. CDR1 and CDR2 (germline): LNHDA, SQIVND (reference sequence). V was pared by 5 bases and J by 4 bases, with 5 bases of the junction left unmatched. DNA for the CDR3: TGTGCCAGTAGTTTGCACAGGGGGCGAGAGACCCAGTACTTC. Protein sequence: CASSLHRGRETQYF.

Points on this clone: Other DNA sequences from this sample encode an identical CDR3 as well. CDR3 sequence: CASSLWGNTEAFF. CDR3 sequence (DNA): TGCGCCAGCAGCTTATGGGGTAATACTGAAGCTTTCTTT. The chain recombines TRBV5-1 with TRBJ1-1; D unresolved. The CDR3 covers 13 residues. V gave up 2 bases and J gave up 5 bases, with 10 bases separating them. Germline V gene lookup returns CDR1 SGHRS and CDR2 YFSETQ.

The chain carries TRBV28 and TRBJ2-3; 16 nucleotides agree with TRBD2. After removal of 7 bases from V and 7 bases from J, the junction contained 8 bases not matched to a gene. CDR1 and CDR2 from the germline V gene are MDHEN and SYDVKM. The CDR3 length is 16 residues. CDR3 coding DNA: TGTGCCAGCAACCTGGGACTAGCGGGGGGGATGAATACGCAGTATTTT. This codes for CASNLGLAGGMNTQYF.

This chain links TRBV5-1 with TRBJ1-3; no firm D call. V dropped 4 bases and J dropped 3 bases, with 8 bases sitting between them. CDR1 and CDR2 (germline): SGHRS, YFSETQ. The CDR3 runs 13 residues. The CDR3 loop reads CASSGLDGNTIYF. Here the CDR3 DNA reads TGCGCCAGCAGCGGGCTGGATGGAAACACCATATATTTT.

The chain joins TRBV5-1 to TRBJ1-2, with a tentative D call TRBD1 (5 bases). The CDR3 has 13 amino acids. The germline V gene encodes CDR1 SGHRS and CDR2 YFSETQ. With 0 bases removed from V and 4 bases from J, the gap between germline ends came to 7 bases. Here the CDR3 reads CASSLGQSYGYTF. CDR3 sequence (DNA): TGCGCCAGCAGCTTGGGACAGAGCTATGGCTACACCTTC.

The rearrangement joins TRBV10-3 to TRBJ1-1; 8 bases line up with TRBD1. The germline V gene has CDR1 ENHRY and CDR2 SYGVKD. The CDR3 has 14 amino acids. The J segment lost 3 bases and the V segment lost 5 bases, leaving 5 bases of the junction unmatched. In nucleotides, the CDR3 is TGTGCCATCAGTAAACAGGGGGGGGACACTGAAGCTTTCTTT. The encoded protein is CAISKQGGDTEAFF.

The V gene is TRBV9, the J gene TRBJ2-1; 7 bases fit TRBD2. The V and J ends lost 0 bases and 3 bases, in that order; junction bases with no gene match: 6. The CDR3 length is 16 residues. Germline CDR1 SGDLS, CDR2 YYNGEE. The CDR3 DNA is TGTGCCAGCAGCGTAGCCGGGCTAGCGGACTACAATGAGCAGTTCTTC. This codes for CASSVAGLADYNEQFF. Based on the CDR3 plus reference TRBV9 and TRBJ2-1, the full variable domain is DSGVTQTPKHLITATGQRVTLRCSPRSGDLSVYWYQQSLDQGLQFLIQYYNGEERAKGNILERFSAQQFPDLHSELNLSSLELGDSALYFCASSVAGLADYNEQFFGPGTRLTVL.

The rearrangement joins TRBV7-9 to TRBJ1-3; D unclear. V was trimmed by 1 base and J by 0 bases, leaving 7 bases between them. This CDR3 contains 15 residues. CDR1 and CDR2 from the germline V gene are SEHNR and FQNEAQ (reference sequence). The CDR3 sequence is CASSLEGTSGNTIYF. CDR3 DNA sequence: TGTGCCAGCAGCTTAGAGGGCACCTCTGGAAACACCATATATTTT.